These 11 T cell receptor beta chains were sequenced from one sample in a study of preoperative IRX-2 immunotherapy in early breast cancer. The table came from immunoSEQ multiplex PCR; TCRdb's copy has only in-frame clones and leaves some out. The sample lists 40,000 to 50,000 clones, 60% to 85% occurring once. Treatment here: preoperative locoregional IRX-2 cytokine immunotherapy. The sample consisted of tumor tissue, taken after IRX-2 immunotherapy. Receptor source: a human donor with breast cancer.

The gene calls are TRBV6-4 and TRBJ1-1; no clear D. V was shortened by 5 bases and J by 11 bases, with 12 bases between the two germline ends. The CDR3 is 11 amino acids. Germline V CDR1 and CDR2: MRHNA, SNTAGT. The CDR3 is CASSYLGSAFF. As DNA, the CDR3 is TGTGCCAGCAGTTATTTGGGGAGCGCTTTCTTT.

The chain couples TRBV5-1 to TRBJ2-5; maybe TRBD2 (6 bases). The CDR3 totals 14 residues. V was shortened by 0 bases and J by 6 bases, with 12 bases between the two germline ends. CDR1 is SGHRS, CDR2 YFSETQ, per germline. The CDR3 nucleotides are TGCGCCAGCAGCTTGGGGGGGGAGATCCAGACCCAGTACTTC. Amino acid sequence: CASSLGGEIQTQYF.

The V and J genes are TRBV7-1 and TRBJ2-7, with D possibly being TRBD1 or TRBD2 (5 bases each). TRBV7-1 falls under the ORF class, with uncertain function. V lost 5 bases and J lost 4, with 18 bases in between. The CDR3 has 15 residues. Here the CDR3 reads CASSLRVGAQYEQYF. CDR3 coding DNA: TGTGCCAGCAGCCTTCGAGTCGGGGCCCAATACGAGCAGTACTTC.

The chain joins TRBV19 to TRBJ2-1; 12 bases fit TRBD2. The trim removed 4 bases at V and 6 bases at J, leaving 4 bases unmatched. The germline V gene encodes CDR1 LNHDA and CDR2 SQIVND (reference sequence). The CDR3 is made up of 15 amino acids. The CDR3 region is CASSTLTSGSNEQFF. The CDR3 DNA reads TGTGCCAGTAGTACCCTGACTAGCGGGAGCAATGAGCAGTTCTTC. Based on the CDR3 plus reference TRBV19 and TRBJ2-1, the full variable domain is DGGITQSPKYLFRKEGQNVTLSCEQNLNHDAMYWYRQDPGQGLRLIYYSQIVNDFQKGDIAEGYSVSREKKESFPLTVTSAQKNPTAFYLCASSTLTSGSNEQFFGPGTRLTVL.

This clone was picked up one time. The V and J genes are TRBV18 and TRBJ2-5; no clear D gene. The CDR3 runs 14 residues. V lost 9 bases and J 1 base, leaving 15 bases between the germline ends. Germline-derived CDR1 and CDR2 are KGHSH and LQKENI. In DNA, the CDR3 is TGTGCCAGTGATGGGAACGGAATCCAAGAGACCCAGTACTTC. Protein sequence: CASDGNGIQETQYF.

The chain employs TRBV29-1 and TRBJ1-1, with a weak D call TRBD1 (6 bases). Germline V lookup: CDR1 SQVTM, CDR2 ANQGSEA. V gave up 6 bases and J gave up 2 bases, with 10 bases separating them. This CDR3 is 12 amino acids long. CDR3 sequence reads: CSVRQANTEAFF. CDR3 DNA sequence: TGCAGCGTCCGACAGGCCAACACTGAAGCTTTCTTT.

This rearrangement joins TRBV11-3 to TRBJ1-1, with 12 bases that match TRBD1. Germline V gene data show CDR1 as SGHNT and CDR2 as YENEEA. The CDR3 consists of 14 residues. V lost 5 bases to trimming and J lost 8 bases; unmatched junction nucleotides: 6. The CDR3 DNA follows: TGTGCCAGCAGCCAGGGACAGGGGGCATCGGAAGCTTTCTTT. Translated: CASSQGQGASEAFF.

Written as DNA, the CDR3 is TGCGCCAGCACCGGGACACTGAACACTGAAGCTTTCTTT. Its translation: CASTGTLNTEAFF. This chain connects TRBV10-2 to TRBJ1-1; a weak D match, TRBD1 (6 bases). CDR3 size: 13 residues. The V gene lost 7 bases and the J gene lost 0 bases, with 9 bases spanning the gap. Germline loops: CDR1 WSHSY, CDR2 SAAADI.

The genes are TRBV29-1 and TRBJ2-5, with 8 bases matching TRBD1. CDR3 size: 13 residues. V trimming: 7 bases; J trimming: 1 base; junction bases outside the gene matches: 5. CDR1 and CDR2 from the germline V gene are SQVTM and ANQGSEA. CDR3 sequence (DNA): TGCAGCGCTGGACAGGGAGGCCAAGAGACCCAGTACTTC. Its translation: CSAGQGGQETQYF.

This sequence joins TRBV11-3 and TRBJ2-3, with 10 bases aligning to TRBD2. The CDR3 is 17 residues long. V dropped 6 bases and J dropped 3; count of bases not matched to a gene: 12. Germline-derived CDR1 and CDR2 are SGHNT and YENEEA. DNA for the CDR3: TGTGCCAGCAGAAGGGACCAGCGGGGGGGCATGACAGATACGCAGTATTTT. This encodes CASRRDQRGGMTDTQYF. Drawing the rest from reference TRBV11-3 and TRBJ2-3, the complete variable domain is EAGVVQSPRYKIIEKKQPVAFWCNPISGHNTLYWYLQNLGQGPELLIRYENEEAVDDSQLPKDRFSAERLKGVDSTLKIQPAELGDSAVYLCASRRDQRGGMTDTQYFGPGTRLTVL.

The chain combines TRBV18 with TRBJ2-7; D may correspond to TRBD1 or TRBD2 (5 bases each). This CDR3 region has 15 residues. Germline V lookup: CDR1 KGHSH, CDR2 LQKENI. V shed 3 bases and J shed 5 bases, with 17 bases lying between them. The CDR3 nucleotides are TGTGCCAGCTCACCCCCGGGACCCCTAACCGACGAGCAGTACTTC. This sequence encodes CASSPPGPLTDEQYF.